This paragraph covers one T cell receptor (beta chain) sequence. Assay: immunoSEQ multiplex PCR; the TCRdb copy retains only in-frame clones and omits some. Of more than 2 million clones listed, 85% to 95% are singletons. This specimen belongs to a study of shared clonotypes between healthy human individuals. Trimming shortened V by 10 bases and J by 5 bases, and 17 bases separated the two germline ends. The CDR3 sequence is 13 residues long. Germline-derived CDR1 and CDR2 are LNHDA and SQIVND (reference sequence). The genes are TRBV19 and TRBJ2-5; unclear D gene. Sequencing was done on a sample of naive CD4+ T cells sorted from blood. The sample's subset: CD45RA+ positively selected. The TCR comes from a young man in good health. CDR3 in amino acids: CATALRPEETQYF. The CDR3 DNA sequence: TGTGCCACCGCCCTTCGTCCGGAGGAGACCCAGTACTTC.